This TCR beta chain was captured by sequencing in a study of T cell repertoires in cytomegalovirus infection. At the level of the study: Both CMV infection and a matching HLA type were indicated by public TCR beta signatures.

This CDR3 region has 13 residues. CDR1 is MNHNS, CDR2 SASEGT, per germline. Trimming took 6 bases from V and 4 from J, leaving 10 bases between them. Study-wide points: Totalled public TCR beta family frequency picked out people who carried CMV plus the relevant HLA. The ex vivo response showed dominance by HLA-C-restricted CMV-specific TCR beta clonotypes.

TCRdb redid the calling of the reads with MiXCR, one entry per CDR3 protein. The sample records hundreds of thousands of distinct CDR3 sequences, around 32% being singletons. There are many counts of this clonotype. The target antigen is unknown. The sequenced sample consisted of PBMCs. The receptor was isolated from a human donor in good health (CMV status not recorded). Some clones in this sample may be carry-over from other donors' samples. The rearrangement joins TRBV6-1 to TRBJ1-5; D not certain. The CDR3 nucleotides read TGTGCCAGCAGGACGGAATTAAATCAGCCCCAGCATTTT. It yields the protein CASRTELNQPQHF.